Listed below are T cell receptor beta chains from one sample, sequenced in a study of blood T cell repertoires in COVID-19. Generated by immunoSEQ multiplex PCR, the TCRdb table keeps only in-frame clones and is missing some. The repertoire holds roughly 220,000 clones, 75% to 90% seen once, with around 3.5% in the top ten. The sample comprised PBMCs or T cells enriched from blood (not recorded which). The receptors here all came from a woman between 35 and 50 years old with acute COVID-19. Each CDR3 is given with its conserved first and last residue. D genes are given only for firm matches. For some rows the clone size is stated as once, few or many, or as a class when expanded; others skip it.

clone_size	d_call	v_call	j_call	cdr3_aa	cdr3_nt
.	.	TRBV9	TRBJ1-2	CASSYTTGDYGYTF	TGTGCCAGCAGCTATACCACAGGTGACTATGGCTACACCTTC
once	.	TRBV5-4	TRBJ1-4	CASSLGQFNEKLFF	TGTGCCAGCAGCTTGGGGCAGTTTAATGAAAAACTGTTTTTT
.	.	TRBV4-1	TRBJ1-1	CASSQEMSGAFLKAFF	TGCGCCAGCAGCCAAGAGATGAGCGGCGCGTTTCTTAAAGCTTTCTTT
.	TRBD1	TRBV5-1	TRBJ1-4	CASSFGDRGSYEKLFF	TGCGCCAGCAGCTTCGGGGACAGGGGTTCTTATGAAAAACTGTTTTTT
.	.	TRBV10-3	TRBJ2-5	CAISPSGETQYF	TGTGCCATCAGTCCAAGCGGGGAGACCCAGTACTTC
.	.	TRBV11-2	TRBJ1-4	CASSSWAGQHNEKLFF	TGTGCCAGCAGCTCTTGGGCCGGACAGCATAATGAAAAACTGTTTTTT
.	.	TRBV7-9	TRBJ2-2	CASRTRDRSRSAGELFF	TGTGCCAGCAGGACTAGGGACAGAAGCAGGAGTGCCGGGGAGCTGTTTTTT
few	TRBD2	TRBV3-1/TRBV3-2	TRBJ2-7	CASSQVSGEQYF	TGTGCCAGCAGCCAAGTTAGCGGGGAGCAGTACTTC
.	TRBD1	TRBV5-1	TRBJ1-3	CASSRKIPGQGFSDTIYF	TGCGCCAGCAGCCGAAAGATACCGGGACAGGGTTTTTCGGACACCATATATTTT
.	TRBD1	TRBV15	TRBJ1-1	CATSRETGMGAFF	TGTGCCACCAGCAGAGAGACAGGGATGGGAGCTTTCTTT
.	.	TRBV7-2	TRBJ1-2	CASSLRRQDYGYTF	TGTGCCAGCAGCTTACGCCGTCAGGACTATGGCTACACCTTC
once	.	TRBV9	TRBJ1-2	CASSVGGEANYGYTF	TGTGCCAGCAGCGTAGGAGGGGAGGCTAACTATGGCTACACCTTC
.	TRBD1	TRBV4-3	TRBJ2-7	CASGPGQGSYEQYF	TGCGCCAGCGGTCCGGGACAGGGATCCTACGAGCAGTACTTC
once	TRBD2	TRBV10-2	TRBJ2-5	CASIEGISGGQETQYF	TGCGCCAGCATCGAGGGTATAAGCGGGGGACAAGAGACCCAGTACTTC
.	TRBD1	TRBV11-2	TRBJ2-2	CASPRDRANTGELFF	TGTGCCAGCCCACGCGACAGGGCGAACACCGGGGAGCTGTTTTTT
.	TRBD1	TRBV27	TRBJ1-2	CASSSIFRTGGADGYTF	TGTGCCAGCAGTTCGATATTTAGGACAGGGGGCGCAGATGGCTACACCTTC
.	.	TRBV7-8	TRBJ1-3	CASSLGGRGYYF	TGTGCCAGCAGCTTAGGGGGCAGGGGTTACTATTTT
.	TRBD1	TRBV12-3/TRBV12-4	TRBJ1-1	CASLRQGNTEAFF	TGTGCCAGCCTTAGACAGGGGAATACTGAAGCTTTCTTT
once	TRBD1	TRBV7-6	TRBJ1-1	CASSPRQGNTEAFF	TGTGCCAGCAGCCCCCGACAGGGAAACACTGAAGCTTTCTTT